Here is one T cell receptor (beta chain) with its context. Its antigen is not known. The data were obtained in a study of cytomegalovirus exposure and HLA in healthy donors. Whole-study results and caveats: TCR beta V segments were, for the most part, productive about 90% or about 30% of the time in an earlier analysis.

Donors showed nominal health when sampled, although they likely had unrecorded immune exposures. V was clipped by 0 bases and J by 0 bases, with 10 bases between them. The CDR3 contains 16 residues. Germline CDR1 reads SGHRS; CDR2 reads YFSETQ. Primers for the PCR totalled 60 Vbeta and 13 Jbeta. Per the authors' pipeline: A later analysis tallied 75 million to 80 million unique TCR beta chains, around 11 million of them shared. Sequencing used immunoSEQ multiplex PCR; TCRdb keeps in-frame clones, though not all of them. The V and J calls and clone size are taken from that table; D and trimming were inferred from the DNA. The sample yields around 200,000 clones, approximately 84% seen once.

The chain recombines TRBV5-1 with TRBJ2-4; a possible D gene is TRBD1 (6 bases). The origin of this receptor is a woman in her forties or fifties in good health and CMV-seropositive. The material sequenced was PBMCs. The CDR3 bases are TGCGCCAGCAGCTTGGAGGCAGGGGTAGCCAAAAACATTCAGTACTTC. It codes for CASSLEAGVAKNIQYF.